This TCR beta chain was observed in a study of blood T cell repertoires in COVID-19. Study at large: Material from acute and convalescent COVID-19 was sourced from the United States, Italy and Spain. Sources were T cells, B-cell-depleted T cells, or PBMCs; the material itself was cDNA or gDNA.

In the original workflow: Counts of nucleated cells, estimated from reference gene primer amplification, were obtained. Only in-frame clones appear in the TCRdb table, and some are missing; sequencing was by immunoSEQ multiplex PCR. V and J calls and clone size are as listed in that table; D and trimming were resolved from the DNA. Of more than 100,000 clones listed, roughly 84% were seen once; the top ten hold approximately 12%. Per the germline V gene, CDR1 is MNHNY and CDR2 is SVGAGI (reference sequence). V lost 0 bases, J lost 8 bases, and 13 bases lay in between. This CDR3 comprises 14 residues.

The chain uses TRBV6-6 and TRBJ1-2; D uncertain. Sequenced material: peripheral blood. The TCR originated in a human donor in a cohort sampled during active COVID-19. Here the CDR3 reads CASSYSRAPRGYTF. CDR3 bases: TGTGCCAGCAGTTACTCGAGGGCCCCTCGGGGCTACACCTTC.